The rows below give T cell receptor beta chains drawn from one sample of a study of cytomegalovirus exposure and HLA in healthy donors. The data were produced by immunoSEQ multiplex PCR, yet TCRdb's version contains in-frame clones alone and is incomplete. The sample lists around 220,000 clones, approximately 80% occurring once. Sequencing was performed on PBMCs. These receptors all come from a girl aged 10-17 years in good health and CMV-seronegative. The CDR3 runs from the conserved cysteine through the conserved F or W. A D gene is named only where the DNA matches it firmly. Size is stated for part of the rows, as once, few or many counts, or as a class when the clone is expanded.

j_call: TRBJ2-1; d_call: NA; clone_size: NA; v_call: TRBV15; cdr3_nt: TGTGCCACCAGCACGGCCCTAATAGCGGTCAACAATGAGCAGTTCTTC; cdr3_aa: CATSTALIAVNNEQFF
j_call: TRBJ2-2; d_call: TRBD2; clone_size: NA; v_call: TRBV5-1; cdr3_nt: TGCGCCAGCAAGCCGGGAGGGGACACCGGGGAGCTGTTTTTT; cdr3_aa: CASKPGGDTGELFF
j_call: TRBJ2-1; d_call: TRBD2; clone_size: NA; v_call: TRBV5-1; cdr3_nt: TGCGCCAGCAGCTTGACTACTAGCGGGAGCTACAATGAGCAGTTCTTC; cdr3_aa: CASSLTTSGSYNEQFF
j_call: TRBJ1-1; d_call: TRBD1; clone_size: NA; v_call: TRBV27; cdr3_nt: TGTGCCAGCAGCCTCCTAGGGGGCGGGAACACTGAAGCTTTCTTT; cdr3_aa: CASSLLGGGNTEAFF
j_call: TRBJ1-2; d_call: TRBD1; clone_size: NA; v_call: TRBV5-1; cdr3_nt: TGCGCCAGCAGCTTGGCCATGAGACAGGGGTCGAACGGCTACACCTTC; cdr3_aa: CASSLAMRQGSNGYTF
j_call: TRBJ2-5; d_call: TRBD2; clone_size: NA; v_call: TRBV5-6; cdr3_nt: TGTGCCAGCAGTGAGACTAGCGGGAGGGGGACCCAGTACTTC; cdr3_aa: CASSETSGRGTQYF
j_call: TRBJ2-7; d_call: TRBD1; clone_size: NA; v_call: TRBV7-2; cdr3_nt: TGTGCCAGCAGCTTAGACGGGACAGGGCCCCTCGAGCAGTACTTC; cdr3_aa: CASSLDGTGPLEQYF
j_call: TRBJ2-7; d_call: NA; clone_size: NA; v_call: TRBV9; cdr3_nt: TGTGCCAGCAGCCCCGGGGAGGGACACCCTCTTTACGAGCAGTACTTC; cdr3_aa: CASSPGEGHPLYEQYF
j_call: TRBJ1-2; d_call: NA; clone_size: NA; v_call: TRBV30; cdr3_nt: TGTGCCTGGGAGACTGGAAACTATGGCTACACCTTC; cdr3_aa: CAWETGNYGYTF
j_call: TRBJ2-7; d_call: NA; clone_size: NA; v_call: TRBV13; cdr3_nt: TGTGCCAGCAGCTTAGGCTTCGGGGTTGGGCGAGGTAAGGAGAGCTCCTACGAGCAGTACTTC; cdr3_aa: CASSLGFGVGRGKESSYEQYF
j_call: TRBJ2-3; d_call: TRBD2; clone_size: NA; v_call: TRBV2; cdr3_nt: TGTGCCAGACAAGGAGCGGGAGCCGATACGCAGTATTTT; cdr3_aa: CARQGAGADTQYF
j_call: TRBJ1-1; d_call: NA; clone_size: NA; v_call: TRBV4-3; cdr3_nt: TGCGCCAGCAGCCTCCGCAGGCAGGCCAACACTGAAGCTTTCTTT; cdr3_aa: CASSLRRQANTEAFF
j_call: TRBJ1-4; d_call: TRBD1; clone_size: NA; v_call: TRBV6-6; cdr3_nt: TGTGCCAGCAACAGGGGAGCTAATGAAAAACTGTTTTTT; cdr3_aa: CASNRGANEKLFF
j_call: TRBJ2-6; d_call: TRBD2; clone_size: NA; v_call: TRBV5-8; cdr3_nt: TGTGCCAGCAGCTTGGGGCCCAGCGGGAGCTCTGGGGCCAACGTCCTGACTTTC; cdr3_aa: CASSLGPSGSSGANVLTF
j_call: TRBJ2-3; d_call: TRBD2; clone_size: NA; v_call: TRBV7-9; cdr3_nt: TGTGCCAGCAGCCGACGACGACTAGCGGATAACACAGATACGCAGTATTTT; cdr3_aa: CASSRRRLADNTDTQYF
j_call: TRBJ1-4; d_call: NA; clone_size: NA; v_call: TRBV5-1; cdr3_nt: TGCGCCAGCAGCTTGGGAGCGTCCGCGGAAAAACTGTTTTTT; cdr3_aa: CASSLGASAEKLFF
j_call: TRBJ1-2; d_call: TRBD1; clone_size: once; v_call: TRBV28; cdr3_nt: TGTGCCAGCAGTTTGGGACAGAACTATGGCTACACCTTC; cdr3_aa: CASSLGQNYGYTF
j_call: TRBJ2-7; d_call: NA; clone_size: NA; v_call: TRBV6-1; cdr3_nt: TGTGCCAGCAGTGAAACTGGCGGGGTCTACGAGCAGTACTTC; cdr3_aa: CASSETGGVYEQYF
j_call: TRBJ2-1; d_call: TRBD2; clone_size: NA; v_call: TRBV30; cdr3_nt: TGTGCCTGGACGACCGGGACTAGCGGAGACACCGGGCAGTTCTTC; cdr3_aa: CAWTTGTSGDTGQFF
j_call: TRBJ2-1; d_call: NA; clone_size: NA; v_call: TRBV28; cdr3_nt: TGTGCCAGCAGCCCCTCGGGAACAAGGTACAATGAGCAGTTCTTC; cdr3_aa: CASSPSGTRYNEQFF
j_call: TRBJ1-1; d_call: TRBD1; clone_size: NA; v_call: TRBV9; cdr3_nt: TGTGCCAGCAGCGAGGGGACAGGGGGAAACACTGAAGCTTTCTTT; cdr3_aa: CASSEGTGGNTEAFF
j_call: TRBJ1-3; d_call: NA; clone_size: NA; v_call: TRBV7-2; cdr3_nt: TGTGCCAGCAGCCCTACGGGGGGGCCTGGAAACACCATATATTTT; cdr3_aa: CASSPTGGPGNTIYF
j_call: TRBJ2-5; d_call: TRBD2; clone_size: NA; v_call: TRBV28; cdr3_nt: TGTGCCAGCAGTTTATTGAGTCTAGCGGGAGCGTATTCGATCGAGACCCAGTACTTC; cdr3_aa: CASSLLSLAGAYSIETQYF
j_call: TRBJ2-1; d_call: NA; clone_size: NA; v_call: TRBV27; cdr3_nt: TGTGCCAGCAGTTTGGCACCCGTCGCCAACAATGAGCAGTTCTTC; cdr3_aa: CASSLAPVANNEQFF
j_call: TRBJ1-5; d_call: NA; clone_size: NA; v_call: TRBV7-8; cdr3_nt: TGTGCCAGCAGCGGCGGGGGGGACGTAGTAAATCAGCCCCAGCATTTT; cdr3_aa: CASSGGGDVVNQPQHF
j_call: TRBJ2-7; d_call: NA; clone_size: NA; v_call: TRBV30; cdr3_nt: TGTGCCTGGAGTGTACGCTCAGGGTCCCTCGACGAGCAGTACTTC; cdr3_aa: CAWSVRSGSLDEQYF
j_call: TRBJ2-7; d_call: NA; clone_size: once; v_call: TRBV18; cdr3_nt: TGTGCCAGCTCACAGGGGCTTGTATACGAGCAGTACTTC; cdr3_aa: CASSQGLVYEQYF
j_call: TRBJ2-1; d_call: NA; clone_size: NA; v_call: TRBV30; cdr3_nt: TGTGCCTGGACAGGCGGGATTGTTCTCAATGAGCAGTTCTTC; cdr3_aa: CAWTGGIVLNEQFF
j_call: TRBJ1-1; d_call: NA; clone_size: NA; v_call: TRBV29-1; cdr3_nt: TGCAGCGTTGAGGGGCCAATGAACACTGAAGCTTTCTTT; cdr3_aa: CSVEGPMNTEAFF
j_call: TRBJ1-6; d_call: NA; clone_size: NA; v_call: TRBV9; cdr3_nt: TGTGCCAGCAGCGCCGGGGTCTCTTTAGAGAATACGGGGTCACCCCTCCACTTT; cdr3_aa: CASSAGVSLENTGSPLHF
j_call: TRBJ2-7; d_call: TRBD1; clone_size: NA; v_call: TRBV4-2; cdr3_nt: TGTGCCAGCAGCCAAGATGGGACAGGGGCCCATGTAACCTACGAGCAGTACTTC; cdr3_aa: CASSQDGTGAHVTYEQYF
j_call: TRBJ1-1; d_call: NA; clone_size: NA; v_call: TRBV21-1; cdr3_nt: TGTGCCAGCAGCGAACGGAAAGAGGGCACTGAAGCTTTCTTT; cdr3_aa: CASSERKEGTEAFF
j_call: TRBJ2-5; d_call: TRBD1; clone_size: NA; v_call: TRBV7-2; cdr3_nt: TGTGCCAGCAGCCAAGTTAAATCCAGGGGGCGTGTAGAGACCCAGTACTTC; cdr3_aa: CASSQVKSRGRVETQYF
j_call: TRBJ1-2; d_call: NA; clone_size: NA; v_call: TRBV28; cdr3_nt: TGTGCCAGCAGTTTATCCCCGAACATGAACTATGGCTACACCTTC; cdr3_aa: CASSLSPNMNYGYTF
j_call: TRBJ1-1; d_call: NA; clone_size: NA; v_call: TRBV6-5; cdr3_nt: TGTGCCAGCAAATTGACAGAAAACACTGAAGCTTTCTTT; cdr3_aa: CASKLTENTEAFF
j_call: TRBJ1-4; d_call: TRBD1; clone_size: NA; v_call: TRBV6-5; cdr3_nt: TGTGCCAGCAGTAACAGGGGGCTCACTAATGAAAAACTGTTTTTT; cdr3_aa: CASSNRGLTNEKLFF
j_call: TRBJ1-5; d_call: NA; clone_size: once; v_call: TRBV9; cdr3_nt: TGTGCCAGCAGCCGAGGGTGGGGAGGGAGCAATCAGCCCCAGCATTTT; cdr3_aa: CASSRGWGGSNQPQHF
j_call: TRBJ1-1; d_call: TRBD1; clone_size: NA; v_call: TRBV28; cdr3_nt: TGTGCCAGCAGTATTATCGGGACAGGGACCTCGGCAGCTTTCTTT; cdr3_aa: CASSIIGTGTSAAFF
j_call: TRBJ1-2; d_call: NA; clone_size: NA; v_call: TRBV18; cdr3_nt: TGTGCCAGCCCAGACAAATCTAACTATGGCTACACCTTC; cdr3_aa: CASPDKSNYGYTF
j_call: TRBJ1-3; d_call: NA; clone_size: NA; v_call: TRBV9; cdr3_nt: TGTGCCAGCAGCGTAGCTTCAGGTTTTTCTGGAAACACCATATATTTT; cdr3_aa: CASSVASGFSGNTIYF
j_call: TRBJ1-5; d_call: NA; clone_size: NA; v_call: TRBV19; cdr3_nt: TGTGCCAGTAGTATTTTTGGGCAGGCTTATAGCAATCAGCCCCAGCATTTT; cdr3_aa: CASSIFGQAYSNQPQHF
j_call: TRBJ1-1; d_call: NA; clone_size: NA; v_call: TRBV28; cdr3_nt: TGTGCCAGCAGTTTATCTCTTACTGAAGCTTTCTTT; cdr3_aa: CASSLSLTEAFF
j_call: TRBJ2-2; d_call: NA; clone_size: NA; v_call: TRBV5-1; cdr3_nt: TGCGCCAGCAGCTTAGCTCCGAACACCGGGGAGCTGTTTTTT; cdr3_aa: CASSLAPNTGELFF
j_call: TRBJ1-2; d_call: NA; clone_size: NA; v_call: TRBV30; cdr3_nt: TGTGCCTGGAGCTCCCCCCAGGTCTATGGCTACACCTTC; cdr3_aa: CAWSSPQVYGYTF
j_call: TRBJ1-1; d_call: NA; clone_size: NA; v_call: TRBV6-6; cdr3_nt: TGTGCCAGCAACCGAAAAGGGGGGGAGAGGGACACTGAAGCTTTCTTT; cdr3_aa: CASNRKGGERDTEAFF
j_call: TRBJ2-3; d_call: TRBD2; clone_size: NA; v_call: TRBV5-8; cdr3_nt: TGTGCCAGCAGCCCGGGACTAGCGGACACAGATACGCAGTATTTT; cdr3_aa: CASSPGLADTDTQYF
j_call: TRBJ1-4; d_call: NA; clone_size: NA; v_call: TRBV28; cdr3_nt: TGTGCCAGCGGATCACGGGGTCCCATTGAGCGAAAACTGTTTTTT; cdr3_aa: CASGSRGPIERKLFF
j_call: TRBJ1-2; d_call: NA; clone_size: NA; v_call: TRBV7-9; cdr3_nt: TGTGCCAGCAGCTCGACAGAGAACTATGGCTACACCTTC; cdr3_aa: CASSSTENYGYTF
j_call: TRBJ2-1; d_call: NA; clone_size: NA; v_call: TRBV28; cdr3_nt: TGTGCCAGCAGTTTTCGGCTCCACGGGGAGCAGTTCTTC; cdr3_aa: CASSFRLHGEQFF
j_call: TRBJ2-4; d_call: TRBD2; clone_size: NA; v_call: TRBV5-4; cdr3_nt: TGTGCCAGCAGCCTGGGGAGGGAGGACATTCAGTACTTC; cdr3_aa: CASSLGREDIQYF
j_call: TRBJ1-5; d_call: NA; clone_size: NA; v_call: TRBV28; cdr3_nt: TGTGCCAGCAGTTCTTCCCGGGTGATTCAGCCCCAGCATTTT; cdr3_aa: CASSSSRVIQPQHF
j_call: TRBJ2-7; d_call: TRBD1; clone_size: NA; v_call: TRBV13; cdr3_nt: TGTGCCAGCAGCCCCGGACAGGTTTACTACGAGCAGTACTTC; cdr3_aa: CASSPGQVYYEQYF
j_call: TRBJ1-4; d_call: TRBD1; clone_size: NA; v_call: TRBV28; cdr3_nt: TGTGCCAGCAGTTCACCCGGGACAGGGCGGGAAAAACTGTTTTTT; cdr3_aa: CASSSPGTGREKLFF
j_call: TRBJ1-3; d_call: NA; clone_size: NA; v_call: TRBV9; cdr3_nt: TGTGCCAGCAGCGCTAGGGTCACGGGGGGTTCTGGAAACACCATATATTTT; cdr3_aa: CASSARVTGGSGNTIYF